This T cell receptor (beta chain) is from a study of cytomegalovirus exposure and HLA in healthy donors. In its sample, this clone was seen a few times. Its target is unknown. This CDR3 spans 15 amino acids. The junction had 13 bases not matched to a gene; V was cut back by 7 bases and J by 5 bases. Germline V gives CDR1 SEHNR, CDR2 FQNEAQ (reference sequence). The method was immunoSEQ multiplex PCR; TCRdb's version includes in-frame clones alone and lacks a portion of them. The repertoire has roughly 200,000 clones, about 81% of them found once; the top ten carry around 1.2%. Whole-study results and caveats: The investigators catalogued 164 TCR beta chains as cytomegalovirus-associated. While the bulk of TCR sequences proved rare, some public TCRs turned up in many donors. It was found in a later analysis that first-cohort TCR clusters tended to co-occur in the 100 to 150 validation repertoires.

The donors were in the approximately 120-subject validation cohort; that cohort was separate from the roughly 700-subject first cohort. This TCR was sampled from a young woman in good health and CMV-seronegative. The chain couples TRBV7-9 to TRBJ2-7, with 8 bases lining up with TRBD2. The sample was PBMCs. CDR3 protein: CASTGGASPSDEQYF. The CDR3 nucleotides read TGTGCCAGCACCGGGGGGGCCTCCCCGAGCGACGAGCAGTACTTC.